The clone carrying this TCR beta chain was recorded many times. A junction end diverges from the germline sequence, so it may reflect a read error. This entry comes from a study of response to subunit inactivated influenza vaccine. MiXCR, applied by TCRdb to the RT-PCR reads, yields one record per CDR3 protein. The table lists roughly 540,000 distinct CDR3 sequences, roughly 23% of them singletons, with approximately 3% in the top ten. The CDR3 is made up of 15 amino acids. Germline V lookup: CDR1 SGHRS, CDR2 YFSETQ. The sample also formed part of further work on T cells expressing NK-cell markers. That paper notes: In generating TCR beta cDNA, 5'RACE template switching with UMIs was used.

Sequenced material: CD4+ T cells sorted from PBMCs, taken 11 to 12 days after vaccination. The rearrangement uses TRBV5-1 and TRBJ2-5, with D perhaps TRBD1 (5 bases). The sequence was obtained from a man over 45 who received an inactivated influenza vaccine. This CDR3 is CASTLGPSDQETQYF. The CDR3 nucleotides read TGCGCCAGCACCTTGGGGCCATCCGACCAAGAGACCCAGTACTTC.